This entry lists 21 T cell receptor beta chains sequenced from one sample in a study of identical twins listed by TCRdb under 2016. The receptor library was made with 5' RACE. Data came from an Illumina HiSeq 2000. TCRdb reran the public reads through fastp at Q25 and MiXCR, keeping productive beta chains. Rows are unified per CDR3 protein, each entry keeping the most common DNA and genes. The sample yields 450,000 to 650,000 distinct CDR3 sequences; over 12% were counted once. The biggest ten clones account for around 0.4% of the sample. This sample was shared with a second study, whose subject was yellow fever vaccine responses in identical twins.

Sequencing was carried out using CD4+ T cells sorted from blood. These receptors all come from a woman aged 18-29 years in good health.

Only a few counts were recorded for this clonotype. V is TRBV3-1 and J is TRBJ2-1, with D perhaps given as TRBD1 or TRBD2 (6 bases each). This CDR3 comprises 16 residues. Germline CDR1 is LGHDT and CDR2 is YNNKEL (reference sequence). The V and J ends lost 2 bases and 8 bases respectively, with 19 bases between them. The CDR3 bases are TGTGCCAGCAGCCAAACTAGGGGGACTTATGCCGATGAGCAGTTCTTC. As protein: CASSQTRGTYADEQFF.

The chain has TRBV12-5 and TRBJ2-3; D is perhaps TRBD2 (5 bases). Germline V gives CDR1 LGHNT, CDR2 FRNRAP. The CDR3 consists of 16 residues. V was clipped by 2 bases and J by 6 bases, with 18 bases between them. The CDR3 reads CASGLSPSNQADTQYF. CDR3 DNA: TGTGCTAGTGGTTTGTCCCCTAGCAACCAAGCGGATACGCAGTATTTT.

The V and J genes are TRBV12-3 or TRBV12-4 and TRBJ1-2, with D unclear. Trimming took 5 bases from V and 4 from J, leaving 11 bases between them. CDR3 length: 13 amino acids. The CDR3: CASSPNRFYGYTF. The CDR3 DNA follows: TGTGCCAGCAGTCCTAACAGATTCTATGGCTACACCTTC.

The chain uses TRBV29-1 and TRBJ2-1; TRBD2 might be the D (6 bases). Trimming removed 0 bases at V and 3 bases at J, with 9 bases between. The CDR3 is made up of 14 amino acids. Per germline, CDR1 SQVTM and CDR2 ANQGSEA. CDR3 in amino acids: CSVEEEGNYNEQFF. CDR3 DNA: TGCAGCGTTGAAGAGGAGGGGAACTACAATGAGCAGTTCTTC.

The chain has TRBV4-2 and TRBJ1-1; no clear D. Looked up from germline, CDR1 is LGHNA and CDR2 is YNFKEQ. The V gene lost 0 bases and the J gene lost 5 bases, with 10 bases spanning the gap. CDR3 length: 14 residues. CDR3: CASSQESTGTEAFF. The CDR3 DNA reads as TGTGCCAGCAGCCAAGAATCTACGGGGACTGAAGCTTTCTTT.

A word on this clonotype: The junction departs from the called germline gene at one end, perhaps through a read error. Here the CDR3 DNA reads TGTGCCAGCAATGAAGGGGGACTGTTGGGCTACACCTTC. Encoded protein: CASNEGGLLGYTF. The gene calls are TRBV6-1 and TRBJ1-2; TRBD1 might be the D (6 bases). Germline V gene lookup returns CDR1 MNHNS and CDR2 SASEGT. The CDR3 is made up of 13 amino acids.

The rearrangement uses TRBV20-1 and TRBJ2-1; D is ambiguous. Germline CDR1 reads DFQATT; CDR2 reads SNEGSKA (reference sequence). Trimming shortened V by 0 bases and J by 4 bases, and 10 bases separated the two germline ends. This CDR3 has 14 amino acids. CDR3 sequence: CSARDPALYNEQFF. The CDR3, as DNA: TGCAGTGCTAGAGACCCGGCCTTATACAATGAGCAGTTCTTC.

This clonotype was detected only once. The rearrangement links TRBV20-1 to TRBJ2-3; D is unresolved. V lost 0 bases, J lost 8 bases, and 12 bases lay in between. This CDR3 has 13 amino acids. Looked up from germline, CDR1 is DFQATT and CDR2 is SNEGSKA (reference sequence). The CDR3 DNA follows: TGCAGTGCTAGAGAAATTGAAGTGGGTACGCAGTATTTT. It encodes CSAREIEVGTQYF.

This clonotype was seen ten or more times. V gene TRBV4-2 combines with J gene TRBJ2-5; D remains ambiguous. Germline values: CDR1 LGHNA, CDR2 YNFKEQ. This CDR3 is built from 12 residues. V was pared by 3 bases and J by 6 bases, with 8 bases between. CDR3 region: CASSQSLQTQYF. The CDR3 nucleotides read TGTGCCAGCAGCCAGAGCCTGCAGACCCAGTACTTC.

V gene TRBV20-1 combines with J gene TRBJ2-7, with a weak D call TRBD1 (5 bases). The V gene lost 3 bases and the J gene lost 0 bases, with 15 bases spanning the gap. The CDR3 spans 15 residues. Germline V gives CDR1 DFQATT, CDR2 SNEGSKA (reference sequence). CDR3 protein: CSASSPDKSSYEQYF. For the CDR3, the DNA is TGCAGTGCTAGTTCTCCGGACAAGAGCTCCTACGAGCAGTACTTC.

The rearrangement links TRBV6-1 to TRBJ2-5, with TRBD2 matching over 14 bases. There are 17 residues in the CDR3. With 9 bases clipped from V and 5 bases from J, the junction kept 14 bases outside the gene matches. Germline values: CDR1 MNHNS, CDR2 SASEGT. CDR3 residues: CASKKTGTSGSGETQYF. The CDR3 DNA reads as TGTGCCAGTAAAAAAACCGGGACTAGCGGGAGCGGTGAGACCCAGTACTTC.

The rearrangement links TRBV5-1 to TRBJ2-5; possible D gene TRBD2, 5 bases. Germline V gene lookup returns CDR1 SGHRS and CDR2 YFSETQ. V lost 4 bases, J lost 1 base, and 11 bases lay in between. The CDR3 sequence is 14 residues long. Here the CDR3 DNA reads TGCGCCAGCAGCCAACCGAGGGCCCAAGAGACCCAGTACTTC. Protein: CASSQPRAQETQYF.

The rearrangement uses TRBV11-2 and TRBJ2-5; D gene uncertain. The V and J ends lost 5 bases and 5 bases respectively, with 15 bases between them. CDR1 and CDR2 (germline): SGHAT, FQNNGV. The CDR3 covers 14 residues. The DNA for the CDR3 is TGTGCCAGCAGCCCAGTAGTGCAAGGGGAGACCCAGTACTTC. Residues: CASSPVVQGETQYF.

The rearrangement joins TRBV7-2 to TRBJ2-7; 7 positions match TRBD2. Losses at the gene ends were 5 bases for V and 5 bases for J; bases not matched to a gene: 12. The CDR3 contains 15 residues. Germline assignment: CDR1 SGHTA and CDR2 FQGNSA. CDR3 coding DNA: TGTGCCAGCAGCCCCGGACGGGGAGGGTTACACGAGCAGTACGTC. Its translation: CASSPGRGGLHEQYV.

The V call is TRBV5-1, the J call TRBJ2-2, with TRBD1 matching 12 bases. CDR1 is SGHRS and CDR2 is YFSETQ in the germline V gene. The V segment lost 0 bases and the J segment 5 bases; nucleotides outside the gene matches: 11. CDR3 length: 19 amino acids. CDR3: CASSLAGTGGDLRTGELFF. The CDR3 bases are TGCGCCAGCAGCTTGGCCGGGACAGGGGGCGATCTGAGGACCGGGGAGCTGTTTTTT.

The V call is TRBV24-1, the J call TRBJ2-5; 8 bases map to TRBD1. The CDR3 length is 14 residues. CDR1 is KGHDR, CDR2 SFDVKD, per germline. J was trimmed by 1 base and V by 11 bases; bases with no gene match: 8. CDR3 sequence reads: CAIGQGSSQETQYF. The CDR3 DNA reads TGTGCCATCGGACAGGGCAGTTCCCAAGAGACCCAGTACTTC.

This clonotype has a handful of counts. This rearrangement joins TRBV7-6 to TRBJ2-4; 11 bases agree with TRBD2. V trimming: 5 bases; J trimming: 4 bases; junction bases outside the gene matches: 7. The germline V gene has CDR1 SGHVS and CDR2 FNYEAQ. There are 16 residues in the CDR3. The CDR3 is CASSPPGTSGKNIQYF. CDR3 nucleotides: TGTGCCAGCAGCCCGCCCGGGACTAGCGGAAAAAACATTCAGTACTTC.

The CDR3 bases are TGTGCCAGCAGCCACCTGGGACAGGGGCGGAACGAGCAGTACTTC. It is translated as CASSHLGQGRNEQYF. The gene calls are TRBV3-1 and TRBJ2-7, with 10 bases matching TRBD1. The CDR3 has 15 residues. The germline CDR1 and CDR2 sequences are LGHDT and YNNKEL (reference sequence). Trimming removed 3 bases from V and 5 bases from J; junction bases left unmatched: 7.

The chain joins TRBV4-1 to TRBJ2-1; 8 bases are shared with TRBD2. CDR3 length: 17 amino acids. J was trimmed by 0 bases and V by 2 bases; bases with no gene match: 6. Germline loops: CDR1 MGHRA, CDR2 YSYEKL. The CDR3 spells CASSQPQLAASYNEQFF. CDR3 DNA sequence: TGCGCCAGCAGCCAACCCCAACTAGCGGCCTCCTACAATGAGCAGTTCTTC.

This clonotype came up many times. CDR3 sequence (DNA): TGTGCCATCAGTGTAAAGGGACAGGGGGGTTCATTGGGAACTGAAGCTTTCTTT. Translation: CAISVKGQGGSLGTEAFF. The rearrangement joins TRBV10-3 to TRBJ1-1, with TRBD1 identical over 11 bases. The CDR3 spans 18 residues. V shed 4 bases and J 5 bases; nucleotides not matched to a gene: 15. The germline gives CDR1 ENHRY, CDR2 SYGVKD.

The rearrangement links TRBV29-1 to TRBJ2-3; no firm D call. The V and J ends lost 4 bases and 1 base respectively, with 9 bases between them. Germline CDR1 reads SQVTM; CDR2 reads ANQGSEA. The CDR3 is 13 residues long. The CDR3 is CSVVPFGTDTQYF. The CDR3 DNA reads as TGCAGCGTTGTTCCGTTCGGCACAGATACGCAGTATTTT.